This TCR beta chain was documented in a study of blood T cells in healthy people across ages. Isolation yielded PBMCs, at least 6.5 million per sample, in every case. With a J-beta primer mix and a sample-barcoded 5' primer, a second PCR ran 7 to 11 cycles. A template-switch adaptor containing 12 random nucleotides labeled each cDNA molecule. Each CDR3 protein gets one entry after TCRdb re-called the 5' RACE reads with MiXCR. Counted here are around 580,000 distinct CDR3 sequences, around half occurring once; the ten biggest clones make up approximately 25%. Trimming cost V 6 bases and J 1 base; bases outside gene matches: 5. Per germline, CDR1 DFQATT and CDR2 SNEGSKA (reference sequence). The CDR3 has 13 amino acids.

The V gene is TRBV20-1, the J gene TRBJ2-7, with 8 nucleotides matching TRBD1. The TCR originated in a man of 80 years or more in good health. Sequenced input: blood. In DNA form, the CDR3 reads TGCAGTGCGTCCGGGACAGGTTCCTACGAGCAGTACTTC. Encoded protein: CSASGTGSYEQYF.